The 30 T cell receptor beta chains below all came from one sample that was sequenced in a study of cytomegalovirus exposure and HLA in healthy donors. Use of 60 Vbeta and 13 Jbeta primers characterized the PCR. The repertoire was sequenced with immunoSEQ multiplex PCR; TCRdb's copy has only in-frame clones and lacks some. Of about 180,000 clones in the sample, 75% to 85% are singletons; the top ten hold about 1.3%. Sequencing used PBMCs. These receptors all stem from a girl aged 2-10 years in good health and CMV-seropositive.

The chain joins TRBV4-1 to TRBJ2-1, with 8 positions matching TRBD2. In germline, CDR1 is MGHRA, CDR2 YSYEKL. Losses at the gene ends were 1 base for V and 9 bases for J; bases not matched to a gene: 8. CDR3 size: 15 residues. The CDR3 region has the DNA TGCGCCAGCAGCCAAGGGATGCCCGGGGGGGGTGAGCAGTTCTTC. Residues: CASSQGMPGGGEQFF.

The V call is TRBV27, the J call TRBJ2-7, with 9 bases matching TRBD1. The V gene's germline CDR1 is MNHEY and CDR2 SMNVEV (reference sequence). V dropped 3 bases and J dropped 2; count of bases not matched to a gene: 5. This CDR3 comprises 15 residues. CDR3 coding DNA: TGTGCCAGCAGTTTTCGACAGGGGGTGGCCTACGAGCAGTACTTC. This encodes CASSFRQGVAYEQYF.

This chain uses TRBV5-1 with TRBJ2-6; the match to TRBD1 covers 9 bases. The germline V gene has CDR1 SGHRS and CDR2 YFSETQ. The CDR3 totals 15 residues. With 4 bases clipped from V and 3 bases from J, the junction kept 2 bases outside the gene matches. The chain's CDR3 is CASSRDRVGANVLTF. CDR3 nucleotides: TGCGCCAGCAGCCGGGACAGGGTTGGGGCCAACGTCCTGACTTTC.

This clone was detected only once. CDR3 coding DNA: TGTGCCAGCAGTGAGAGGACAGACAGGGGAAATTTGTATGAGCAGTTCTTC. It encodes CASSERTDRGNLYEQFF. V usage is TRBV6-1 and J usage is TRBJ2-1; 8 bases align to TRBD1. Germline V CDR1 and CDR2: MNHNS, SASEGT. The CDR3 length is 17 residues. V dropped 3 bases and J dropped 8; count of bases not matched to a gene: 15.

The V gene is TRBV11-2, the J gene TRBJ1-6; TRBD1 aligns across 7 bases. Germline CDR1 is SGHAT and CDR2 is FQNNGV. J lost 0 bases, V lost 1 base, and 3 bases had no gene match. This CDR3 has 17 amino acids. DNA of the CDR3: TGTGCCAGCAGCTTAGCGGGACAGAGCTCCTATAATTCACCCCTCCACTTT. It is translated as CASSLAGQSSYNSPLHF.

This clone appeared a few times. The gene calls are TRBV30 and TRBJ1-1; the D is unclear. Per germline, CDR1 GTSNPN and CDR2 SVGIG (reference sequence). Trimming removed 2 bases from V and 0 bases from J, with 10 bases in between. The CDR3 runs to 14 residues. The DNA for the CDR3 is TGTGCCTGGAGTAACGACGGGATGAACACTGAAGCTTTCTTT. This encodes CAWSNDGMNTEAFF.

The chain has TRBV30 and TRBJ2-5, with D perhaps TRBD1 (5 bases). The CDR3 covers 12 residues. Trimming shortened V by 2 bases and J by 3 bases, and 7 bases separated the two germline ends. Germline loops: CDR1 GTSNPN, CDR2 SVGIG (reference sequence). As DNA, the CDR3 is TGTGCCTGGAGTCCCAGGGAAGAGACCCAGTACTTC. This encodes CAWSPREETQYF.

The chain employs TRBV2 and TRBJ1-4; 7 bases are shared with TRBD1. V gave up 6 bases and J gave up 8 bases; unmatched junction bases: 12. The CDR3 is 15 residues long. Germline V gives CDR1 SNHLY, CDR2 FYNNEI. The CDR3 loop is CASSPTGAGGEKLFF. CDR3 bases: TGTGCCAGCAGCCCAACAGGGGCGGGAGGGGAAAAACTGTTTTTT.

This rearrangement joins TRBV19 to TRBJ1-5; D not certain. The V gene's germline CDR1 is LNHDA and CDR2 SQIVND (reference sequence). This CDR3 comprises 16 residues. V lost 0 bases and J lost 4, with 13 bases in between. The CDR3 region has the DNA TGTGCCAGTAGTATAGATCTCGCCGGCAGGAATCAGCCCCAGCATTTT. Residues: CASSIDLAGRNQPQHF.

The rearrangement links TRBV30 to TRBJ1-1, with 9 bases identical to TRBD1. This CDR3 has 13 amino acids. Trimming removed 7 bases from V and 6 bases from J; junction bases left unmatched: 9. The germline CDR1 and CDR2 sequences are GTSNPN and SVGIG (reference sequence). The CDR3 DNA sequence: TGTGCCTTAAACCGGGACAGGGTATCTGAAGCTTTCTTT. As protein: CALNRDRVSEAFF.

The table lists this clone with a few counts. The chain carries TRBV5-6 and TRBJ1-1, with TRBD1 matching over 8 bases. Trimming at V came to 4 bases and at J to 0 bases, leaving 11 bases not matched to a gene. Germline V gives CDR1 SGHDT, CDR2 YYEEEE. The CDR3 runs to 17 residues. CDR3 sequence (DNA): TGTGCCAGCAGCCTCCGACAGGGGCGATATTTGAACACTGAAGCTTTCTTT. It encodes CASSLRQGRYLNTEAFF.

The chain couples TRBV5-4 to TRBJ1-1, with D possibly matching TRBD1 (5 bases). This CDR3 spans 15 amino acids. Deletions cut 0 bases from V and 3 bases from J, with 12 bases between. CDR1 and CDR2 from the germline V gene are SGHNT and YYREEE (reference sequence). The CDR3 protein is CASSLGRAGHTEAFF. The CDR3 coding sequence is TGTGCCAGCAGCTTGGGTAGGGCAGGGCACACTGAAGCTTTCTTT.

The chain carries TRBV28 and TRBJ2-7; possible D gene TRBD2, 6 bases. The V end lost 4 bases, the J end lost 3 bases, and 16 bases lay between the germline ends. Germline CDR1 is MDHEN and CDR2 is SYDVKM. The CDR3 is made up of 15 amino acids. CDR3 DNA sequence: TGTGCCAGCAGTTCCCCCGGGGACTCTTTCTACGAGCAGTACTTC. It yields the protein CASSSPGDSFYEQYF.

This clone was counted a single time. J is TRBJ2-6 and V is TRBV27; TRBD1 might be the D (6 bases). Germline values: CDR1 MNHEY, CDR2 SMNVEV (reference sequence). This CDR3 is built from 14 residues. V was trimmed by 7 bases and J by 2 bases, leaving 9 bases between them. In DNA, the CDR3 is TGTGCCAGCAAGGACAGTACTGGGGCCAACGTCCTGACTTTC. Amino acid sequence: CASKDSTGANVLTF. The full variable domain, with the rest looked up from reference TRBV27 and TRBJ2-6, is EAQVTQNPRYLITVTGKKLTVTCSQNMNHEYMSWYRQDPGLGLRQIYYSMNVEVTDKGDVPEGYKVSRKEKRNFPLILESPSPNQTSLYFCASKDSTGANVLTFGAGSRLTVL.

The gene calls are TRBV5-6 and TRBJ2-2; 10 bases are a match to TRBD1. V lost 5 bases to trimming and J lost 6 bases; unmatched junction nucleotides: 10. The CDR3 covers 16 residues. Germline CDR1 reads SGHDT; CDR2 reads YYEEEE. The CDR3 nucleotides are TGTGCCAGCAGTCGGACGGGACAGGGGAAACCCGGGGAGCTGTTTTTT. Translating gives CASSRTGQGKPGELFF. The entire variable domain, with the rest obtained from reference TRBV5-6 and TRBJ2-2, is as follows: DAGVTQSPTHLIKTRGQQVTLRCSPKSGHDTVSWYQQALGQGPQFIFQYYEEEERQRGNFPDRFSGHQFPNYSSELNVNALLLGDSALYLCASSRTGQGKPGELFFGEGSRLTVL.

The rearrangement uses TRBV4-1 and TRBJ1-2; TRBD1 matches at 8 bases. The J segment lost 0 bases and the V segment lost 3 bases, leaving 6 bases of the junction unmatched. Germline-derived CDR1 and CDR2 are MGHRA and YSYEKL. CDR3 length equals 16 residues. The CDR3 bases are TGCGCCAGCAGCCATCCAGGGGGCGCCCCTAACTATGGCTACACCTTC. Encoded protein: CASSHPGGAPNYGYTF.

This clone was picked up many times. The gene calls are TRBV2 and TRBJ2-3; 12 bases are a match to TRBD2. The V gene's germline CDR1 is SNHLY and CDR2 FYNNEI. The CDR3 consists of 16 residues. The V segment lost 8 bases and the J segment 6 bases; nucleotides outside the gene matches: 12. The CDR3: CASPKTSGRSGDTQYF. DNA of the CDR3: TGTGCCAGCCCCAAGACTAGCGGGAGATCTGGGGATACGCAGTATTTT.

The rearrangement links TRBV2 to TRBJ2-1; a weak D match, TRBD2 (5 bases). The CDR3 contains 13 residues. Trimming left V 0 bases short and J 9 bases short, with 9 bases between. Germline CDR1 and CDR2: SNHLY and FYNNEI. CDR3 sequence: CASSEARGGEQFF. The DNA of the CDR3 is TGTGCCAGCAGTGAAGCGCGCGGAGGTGAGCAGTTCTTC. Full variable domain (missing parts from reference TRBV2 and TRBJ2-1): EPEVTQTPSHQVTQMGQEVILRCVPISNHLYFYWYRQILGQKVEFLVSFYNNEISEKSEIFDDQFSVERPDGSNFTLKIRSTKLEDSAMYFCASSEARGGEQFFGPGTRLTVL.

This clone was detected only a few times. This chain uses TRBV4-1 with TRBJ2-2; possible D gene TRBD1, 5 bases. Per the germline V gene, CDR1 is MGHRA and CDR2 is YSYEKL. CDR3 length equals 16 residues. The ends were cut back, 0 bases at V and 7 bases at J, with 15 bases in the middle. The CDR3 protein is CASSQDLQGFGGELFF. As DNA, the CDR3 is TGCGCCAGCAGCCAAGATCTGCAGGGCTTTGGCGGGGAGCTGTTTTTT.

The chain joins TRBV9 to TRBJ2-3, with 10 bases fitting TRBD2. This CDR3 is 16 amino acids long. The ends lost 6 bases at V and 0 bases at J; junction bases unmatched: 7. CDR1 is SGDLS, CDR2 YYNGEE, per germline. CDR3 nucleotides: TGTGCCAGCACCCAGCGGGAGGGGACTAGCACAGATACGCAGTATTTT. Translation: CASTQREGTSTDTQYF.

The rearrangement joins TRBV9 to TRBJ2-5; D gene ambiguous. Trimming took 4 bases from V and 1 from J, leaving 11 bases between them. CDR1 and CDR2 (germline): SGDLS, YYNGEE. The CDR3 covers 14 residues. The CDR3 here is CASSLGGSQETQYF. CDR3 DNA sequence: TGTGCCAGCAGCCTAGGCGGTTCCCAAGAGACCCAGTACTTC.

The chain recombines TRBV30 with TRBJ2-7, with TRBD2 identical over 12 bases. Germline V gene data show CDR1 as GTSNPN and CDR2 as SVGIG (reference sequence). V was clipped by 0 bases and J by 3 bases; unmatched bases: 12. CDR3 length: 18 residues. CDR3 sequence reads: CAWSVLGRLAGEYYEQYF. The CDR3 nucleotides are TGTGCCTGGAGTGTACTGGGGCGACTAGCGGGAGAATACTACGAGCAGTACTTC.

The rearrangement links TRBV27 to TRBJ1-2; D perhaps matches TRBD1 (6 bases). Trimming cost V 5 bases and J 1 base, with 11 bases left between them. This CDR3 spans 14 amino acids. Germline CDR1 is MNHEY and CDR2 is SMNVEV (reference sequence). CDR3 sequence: CASSPYRDNYGYTF. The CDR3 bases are TGTGCCAGCAGTCCTTACAGGGATAACTATGGCTACACCTTC.

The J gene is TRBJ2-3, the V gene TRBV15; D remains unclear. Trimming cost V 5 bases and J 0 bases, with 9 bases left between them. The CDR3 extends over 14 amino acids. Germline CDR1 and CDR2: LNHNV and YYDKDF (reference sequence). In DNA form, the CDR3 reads TGTGCCACCAGCCCCGTTAGTAGCACAGATACGCAGTATTTT. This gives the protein CATSPVSSTDTQYF.

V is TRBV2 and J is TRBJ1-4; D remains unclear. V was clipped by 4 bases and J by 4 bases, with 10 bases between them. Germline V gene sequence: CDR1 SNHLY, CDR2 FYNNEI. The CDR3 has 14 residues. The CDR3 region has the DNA TGTGCCAGCAGTGTAGGAGGGATTAATGAAAAACTGTTTTTT. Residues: CASSVGGINEKLFF.

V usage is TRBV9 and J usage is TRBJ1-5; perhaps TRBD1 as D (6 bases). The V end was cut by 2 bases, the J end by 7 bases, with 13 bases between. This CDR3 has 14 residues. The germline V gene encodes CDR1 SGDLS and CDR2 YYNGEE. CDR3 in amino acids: CASSVDLTGQPQHF. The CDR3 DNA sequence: TGTGCCAGCAGCGTCGACTTGACAGGACAGCCCCAGCATTTT.

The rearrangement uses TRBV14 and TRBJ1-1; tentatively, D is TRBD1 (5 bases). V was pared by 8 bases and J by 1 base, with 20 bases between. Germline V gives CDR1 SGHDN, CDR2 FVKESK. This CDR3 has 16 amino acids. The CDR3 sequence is CASSTRDGGANTEAFF. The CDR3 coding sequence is TGTGCCAGCTCGACTAGGGACGGTGGAGCGAACACTGAAGCTTTCTTT.

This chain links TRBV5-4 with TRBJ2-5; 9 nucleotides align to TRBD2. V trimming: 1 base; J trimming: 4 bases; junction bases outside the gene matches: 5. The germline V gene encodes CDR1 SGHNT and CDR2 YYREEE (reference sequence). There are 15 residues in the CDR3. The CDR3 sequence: CASSLRAGGPETQYF. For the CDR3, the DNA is TGTGCCAGCAGCTTGCGGGCGGGAGGGCCAGAGACCCAGTACTTC. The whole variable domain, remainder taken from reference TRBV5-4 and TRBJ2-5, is ETGVTQSPTHLIKTRGQQVTLRCSSQSGHNTVSWYQQALGQGPQFIFQYYREEENGRGNFPPRFSGLQFPNYSSELNVNALELDDSALYLCASSLRAGGPETQYFGPGTRLLVL.

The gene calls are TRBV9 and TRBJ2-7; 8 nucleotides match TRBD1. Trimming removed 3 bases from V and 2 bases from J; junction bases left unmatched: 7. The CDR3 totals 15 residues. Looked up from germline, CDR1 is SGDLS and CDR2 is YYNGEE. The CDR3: CASSEGTGGAYEQYF. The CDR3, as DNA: TGTGCCAGCAGCGAAGGAACAGGGGGAGCCTACGAGCAGTACTTC.

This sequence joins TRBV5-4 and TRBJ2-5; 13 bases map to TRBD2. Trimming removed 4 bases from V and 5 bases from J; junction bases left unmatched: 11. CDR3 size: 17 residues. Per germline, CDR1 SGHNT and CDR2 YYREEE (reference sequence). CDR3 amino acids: CASSSTSGRAGWETQYF. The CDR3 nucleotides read TGTGCCAGCAGCAGTACTAGCGGGAGGGCGGGGTGGGAGACCCAGTACTTC.